One sample yielded the 7 T cell receptor beta chains listed below, sequenced in a study of blood T cells in healthy people across ages. The second PCR ran about 6 to 11 cycles with a sample-barcoded 5' primer and J-beta primers. MiXCR, applied by TCRdb to the 5' RACE reads, yields one record per CDR3 protein. The sample has some 700,000 distinct CDR3 sequences, more than 40% seen once. Sequences were obtained from blood. All receptors derive from a woman aged 60-75 years in good health.

With respect to this clonotype: A read error is possible here, since a much larger clone lies one base away. CDR3 region: CASSRGGYNEQYF. CDR3 sequence (DNA): TGTGCCAGCAGCCGGGGAGGCTACAATGAGCAGTACTTC. The V and J genes are TRBV25-1 and TRBJ2-1; TRBD2 might be the D (6 bases). The J call may not be correct, given that the DNA end is closer to TRBJ2-7. The CDR3 covers 13 residues. The germline gives CDR1 MGHDK, CDR2 SYGVNS.

V usage is TRBV20-1 and J usage is TRBJ2-1, with 11 bases fitting TRBD2. CDR3 size: 14 residues. Trimming removed 0 bases from V and 6 bases from J; junction bases left unmatched: 1. The germline CDR1 and CDR2 sequences are DFQATT and SNEGSKA (reference sequence). CDR3 nucleotides: TGCAGTGCTAGAGAACTAGCGGGAGTCAATGAGCAGTTCTTC. This sequence encodes CSARELAGVNEQFF.

The chain has TRBV7-2 and TRBJ2-7; D unresolved. V was cut by 3 bases and J by 1 base, with 10 bases left in between. Germline V gene data show CDR1 as SGHTA and CDR2 as FQGNSA. The length of the CDR3 is 14 residues. CDR3 protein: CASSLASMSYEQYF. The CDR3, as DNA: TGTGCCAGCAGCTTGGCTAGTATGTCCTACGAGCAGTACTTC.

This clonotype was observed a handful of times. This chain connects TRBV6-6 to TRBJ2-3; D call uncertain. V lost 8 bases and J lost 2, with 8 bases in between. CDR3 length: 12 residues. Germline CDR1 MNHNY, CDR2 SVGAGI (reference sequence). The CDR3 DNA sequence: TGTGCCAGCGCGACCGTCACAGATACGCAGTATTTT. As protein: CASATVTDTQYF.

This chain joins TRBV3-1 and TRBJ2-5; TRBD2 aligns across 11 bases. V gave up 1 base and J gave up 2 bases; unmatched junction bases: 9. Per the germline V gene, CDR1 is LGHDT and CDR2 is YNNKEL (reference sequence). The CDR3 has 18 residues. CDR3 sequence: CASSQGRISGRGQETQYF. The CDR3 DNA sequence: TGTGCCAGCAGCCAAGGAAGAATTAGCGGGAGGGGGCAAGAGACCCAGTACTTC.

This clonotype was picked up a small number of times. This chain connects TRBV6-6 to TRBJ2-2; possible D gene TRBD1, 6 bases. V lost 0 bases and J 6 bases, leaving 11 bases between the germline ends. Per germline, CDR1 MNHNY and CDR2 SVGAGI (reference sequence). The CDR3 is made up of 15 amino acids. The CDR3 region is CASSYSTGQAGELFF. The CDR3 DNA reads TGTGCCAGCAGTTACTCGACAGGCCAGGCCGGGGAGCTGTTTTTT.

The V gene is TRBV4-3, the J gene TRBJ2-1, with D hard to call. The CDR3 sequence is 15 residues long. V dropped 0 bases and J dropped 8 bases, with 14 bases sitting between them. The germline gives CDR1 LGHNA, CDR2 YSLEER. DNA for the CDR3: TGCGCCAGCAGCCAAGATCGACGGCTTTGGGATGAGCAGTTCTTC. It translates to CASSQDRRLWDEQFF.